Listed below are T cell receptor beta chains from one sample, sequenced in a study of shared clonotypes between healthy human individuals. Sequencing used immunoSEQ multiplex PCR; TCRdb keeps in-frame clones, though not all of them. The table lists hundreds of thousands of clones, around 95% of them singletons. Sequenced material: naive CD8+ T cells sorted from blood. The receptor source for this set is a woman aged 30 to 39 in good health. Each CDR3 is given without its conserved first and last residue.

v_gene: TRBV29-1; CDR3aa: SAQDRGPYEQY
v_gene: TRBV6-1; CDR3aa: ASIGGRPYEQY
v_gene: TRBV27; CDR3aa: ASSLSSLAGLDQETQY
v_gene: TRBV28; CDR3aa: ASSGLADPGGETQY
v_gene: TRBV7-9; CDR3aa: ASSPLLRDWTYNEQF
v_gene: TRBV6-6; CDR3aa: ASSYLDRDGYT
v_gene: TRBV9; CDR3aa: ASSVAPPLAEDADTQY
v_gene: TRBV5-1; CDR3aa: ASSLEGSPRDTQY
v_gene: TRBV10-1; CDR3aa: ASSGTVGDTIY
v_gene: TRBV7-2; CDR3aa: ASSLAIYNRQPGEPGNYGYT
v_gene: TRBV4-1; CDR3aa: ASSQRDRGSQPQH
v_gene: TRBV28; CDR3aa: ASSSNLRGALVGYEQY
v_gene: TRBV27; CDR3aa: ASSLLSDGDTQY
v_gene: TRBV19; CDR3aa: ASSMMGQGAVNEQF
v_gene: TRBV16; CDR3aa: ASSQYREETQY
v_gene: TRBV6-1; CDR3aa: ASSVKDRAYEQY
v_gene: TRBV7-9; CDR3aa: ASSPPGVSYNEQF
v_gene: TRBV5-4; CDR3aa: ASSLFLAGPTDTQY
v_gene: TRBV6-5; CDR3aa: ASSPGLDEQY
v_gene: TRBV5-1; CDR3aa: ASSLVGGRFQETQY
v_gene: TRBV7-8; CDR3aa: ASSPPGRTGGYEQY
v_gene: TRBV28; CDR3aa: ASSFETSGSWTDTQY
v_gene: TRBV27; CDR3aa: ASSSEYRGAGEKLF
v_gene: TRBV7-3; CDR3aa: ASSFSGSAQDTQY
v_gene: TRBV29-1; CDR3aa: SVVREAGVGQF
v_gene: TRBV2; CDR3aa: ASRAGTGSYEQY
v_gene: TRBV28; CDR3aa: ASSFGSDTQY
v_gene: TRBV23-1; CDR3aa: ASTAEIISPLNTGELF
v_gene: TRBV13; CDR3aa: ASSLLGQGPEAF
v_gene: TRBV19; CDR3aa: ASSIDGDEQY